The 28 T cell receptor beta chains presented below share a single source sample, sequenced in a study of PD-1 blockade in mismatch repair-deficient tumors. Some clones are missing from TCRdb's copy, which holds only in-frame ones; the method was immunoSEQ multiplex PCR. The sample includes some 70,000 clones, more than 75% of them seen just once. The sample here was peripheral blood, taken 2 weeks after starting pembrolizumab. These receptors came from an adult with mismatch repair-deficient cancer.

The chain links TRBV4-3 to TRBJ2-7, with D possibly matching TRBD1 (6 bases). The germline V gene has CDR1 LGHNA and CDR2 YSLEER. This CDR3 is 16 amino acids long. V lost 0 bases, J lost 0 bases, and 12 bases lay in between. The CDR3 region has the DNA TGCGCCAGCAGCCAAGACACCGGGACACTCTCCTACGAGCAGTACTTC. Translated, it gives CASSQDTGTLSYEQYF.

The genes are TRBV27 and TRBJ2-1; possibly TRBD1 for D (5 bases). Germline values: CDR1 MNHEY, CDR2 SMNVEV (reference sequence). Between the trimmed V and J ends, which lost 6 bases and 7 bases, there was a span of 13 bases. CDR3 length: 13 amino acids. CDR3: CASRPGQNNEQFF. In DNA, the CDR3 is TGTGCCAGCAGGCCCGGACAAAATAATGAGCAGTTCTTC.

This clone was found once. V usage is TRBV30 and J usage is TRBJ2-3, with no clear D. CDR1 is GTSNPN, CDR2 SVGIG, per germline (reference sequence). The CDR3 length is 13 residues. V lost 1 base, J lost 4 bases, and 9 bases lay in between. CDR3 region: CAWSEPGPDTQYF. The CDR3 DNA is TGTGCCTGGAGTGAACCGGGCCCAGATACGCAGTATTTT.

The CDR3 nucleotides are TGTGCCAGCAGTTTCTCACCCGGGAGGGAGACCCAGTACTTC. Residues: CASSFSPGRETQYF. This rearrangement joins TRBV27 to TRBJ2-5; 7 positions agree with TRBD2. Germline assignment: CDR1 MNHEY and CDR2 SMNVEV (reference sequence). The CDR3 has 14 amino acids. The J segment lost 5 bases and the V segment lost 3 bases, leaving 6 bases of the junction unmatched.

The chain couples TRBV14 to TRBJ1-3; the match to TRBD1 covers 7 bases. CDR3 length equals 15 residues. In germline, CDR1 is SGHDN, CDR2 FVKESK. Germline trimming cut 5 bases from V and 2 bases from J; bases unmatched to any gene: 6. This chain's CDR3 is CASSLGQPTGNTIYF. The CDR3, as DNA: TGTGCCAGCAGCTTGGGACAGCCTACTGGAAACACCATATATTTT. Using reference TRBV14 and TRBJ1-3 for the parts outside the CDR3, the full variable domain is EAGVTQFPSHSVIEKGQTVTLRCDPISGHDNLYWYRRVMGKEIKFLLHFVKESKQDESGMPNNRFLAERTGGTYSTLKVQPAELEDSGVYFCASSLGQPTGNTIYFGEGSWLTVV.

In this sample, this clone turned up a few times. The chain carries TRBV6-5 and TRBJ1-2; 7 bases map to TRBD1. Germline V gene data show CDR1 as MNHEY and CDR2 as SVGAGI. This CDR3 has 13 amino acids. V was clipped by 8 bases and J by 0 bases; unmatched bases: 3. CDR3 coding DNA: TGTGCCAGCCGGGACAGTGCTAACTATGGCTACACCTTC. This encodes CASRDSANYGYTF.

The J gene is TRBJ1-1, the V gene TRBV7-9; D gene ambiguous. Germline assignment: CDR1 SEHNR and CDR2 FQNEAQ (reference sequence). V was pared by 2 bases and J by 2 bases, with 9 bases between. There are 14 residues in the CDR3. In nucleotides, the CDR3 is TGTGCCAGCAGCTTACTGGGAACAAACACTGAAGCTTTCTTT. This gives the protein CASSLLGTNTEAFF.

The V call is TRBV9, the J call TRBJ2-7; 8 bases line up with TRBD1. The length of the CDR3 is 15 residues. The V segment lost 0 bases and the J segment 6 bases; nucleotides outside the gene matches: 8. The germline CDR1 and CDR2 sequences are SGDLS and YYNGEE. The CDR3 sequence is CASSVGGQGRFEQYF. The CDR3 bases are TGTGCCAGCAGCGTAGGCGGACAGGGTAGGTTCGAGCAGTACTTC.

The chain has TRBV13 and TRBJ1-1, with 8 bases fitting TRBD1. The CDR3 loop spans 15 amino acids. Germline V lookup: CDR1 PRHDT, CDR2 FYEKMQ (reference sequence). V gave up 0 bases and J gave up 10 bases; unmatched junction bases: 10. The CDR3 loop is CASSLGDREAGSAFF. The DNA of the CDR3 is TGTGCCAGCAGCTTAGGGGACAGGGAGGCGGGATCAGCTTTCTTT.

The chain uses TRBV5-8 and TRBJ2-3; the D gene is possibly TRBD2 (6 bases). The V end lost 0 bases, the J end lost 2 bases, and 10 bases lay between the germline ends. Germline CDR1 is SGHTS and CDR2 is YDEGEE. This CDR3 has 15 amino acids. CDR3 nucleotide sequence: TGTGCCAGCAGCTTGGGATCGGGGGACACAGATACGCAGTATTTT. Translated: CASSLGSGDTDTQYF.

V usage is TRBV7-9 and J usage is TRBJ2-5; 9 bases map to TRBD2. CDR1 is SEHNR, CDR2 FQNEAQ, per germline (reference sequence). Trimming took 3 bases from V and 2 from J; bases not matched to a gene: 4. The CDR3 sequence is 15 residues long. DNA of the CDR3: TGTGCCAGCAGCTTTGGGCTAGCGGGACAAGAGACCCAGTACTTC. Encoded protein: CASSFGLAGQETQYF.

As DNA, the CDR3 is TGTGCCAGCAGCGTAGAGGTGGGAGGTAGGGCAGATACGCAGTATTTT. Residues: CASSVEVGGRADTQYF. The chain uses TRBV9 and TRBJ2-3; tentative D call: TRBD2 (6 bases). The V gene lost 0 bases and the J gene lost 4 bases, with 15 bases spanning the gap. The CDR3 has 16 amino acids. The germline gives CDR1 SGDLS, CDR2 YYNGEE.

The V call is TRBV19, the J call TRBJ2-1; 8 positions match TRBD1. This CDR3 spans 14 amino acids. J gave up 10 bases and V 10 bases, and 15 bases lay outside the gene matches. Germline CDR1 and CDR2: LNHDA and SQIVND (reference sequence). The CDR3 reads CATKEKQGVYEQFF. Written as DNA, the CDR3 is TGTGCCACAAAGGAGAAACAGGGGGTTTACGAGCAGTTCTTC.

Only a few counts were recorded for this clone. J is TRBJ1-2 and V is TRBV7-3; D remains unclear. CDR1 SGHTA and CDR2 FQGTGA come from the germline V gene. The V end lost 3 bases, the J end lost 8 bases, and 13 bases lay between the germline ends. The CDR3 is 13 amino acids. The CDR3 region has the DNA TGTGCCAGCAGCTTTAGCCTAGAGGGCGGCTACACCTTC. Its protein is CASSFSLEGGYTF.

The J gene is TRBJ2-1, the V gene TRBV6-4; D might be TRBD1 (5 bases). Trimming cost V 5 bases and J 9 bases, with 14 bases left between them. The V gene's germline CDR1 is MRHNA and CDR2 SNTAGT. This CDR3 is built from 13 residues. DNA for the CDR3: TGTGCCAGCAGTCCGGCCAGGGATGTTGAGCAGTTCTTC. Translation gives CASSPARDVEQFF.

The rearrangement uses TRBV27 and TRBJ2-7; 7 nucleotides line up with TRBD2. The CDR3 extends over 15 amino acids. Germline V gene lookup returns CDR1 MNHEY and CDR2 SMNVEV (reference sequence). V lost 6 bases and J lost 3; bases outside the gene matches: 11. The CDR3 DNA is TGTGCCAGCAGCCCCACCCCGGGACTAAGCTACGAGCAGTACTTC. Amino acid sequence: CASSPTPGLSYEQYF.

This chain joins TRBV5-5 and TRBJ2-2, with 8 bases lining up with TRBD2. V trimming: 0 bases; J trimming: 2 bases; junction bases outside the gene matches: 6. CDR3 length: 17 amino acids. CDR1 and CDR2 (germline): SGHKS, YYEKEE (reference sequence). Here the CDR3 DNA reads TGTGCCAGCAGCTTGGAGGGAGCGGGAGCAAACACCGGGGAGCTGTTTTTT. Translation: CASSLEGAGANTGELFF.

This clone has just one count. The chain uses TRBV6-6 and TRBJ1-2; perhaps TRBD1 as D (5 bases). Germline V gene sequence: CDR1 MNHNY, CDR2 SVGAGI (reference sequence). The V gene lost 7 bases and the J gene lost 7 bases, with 10 bases spanning the gap. This CDR3 is built from 11 residues. DNA of the CDR3: TGTGCCAGCACCCAGGGTACTGGCTACACCTTC. Translated: CASTQGTGYTF.

This clone has just a few counts. The rearrangement joins TRBV11-1 to TRBJ2-3; 12 bases match TRBD1. Losses at the gene ends were 4 bases for V and 7 bases for J; bases not matched to a gene: 9. The CDR3 runs 16 residues. The germline V gene has CDR1 SGHAT and CDR2 FQDESV (reference sequence). The CDR3 protein is CASSSGQGASGNTQYF. The CDR3, as DNA: TGTGCCAGCAGCTCGGGACAGGGGGCGTCGGGGAATACGCAGTATTTT.

This chain uses TRBV9 with TRBJ2-1, with 11 bases identical to TRBD2. This CDR3 region has 15 residues. V lost 4 bases to trimming and J lost 8 bases; unmatched junction nucleotides: 8. CDR1 and CDR2 from the germline V gene are SGDLS and YYNGEE. Written as DNA, the CDR3 is TGTGCCAGCAGCTTCATAGCGGGAGGGCCCTATGAGCAGTTCTTC. It specifies CASSFIAGGPYEQFF.

The CDR3 DNA is TGTGCCAGCAGCCAAGAGGACAGCTACAATGAGCAGTTCTTC. The encoded protein is CASSQEDSYNEQFF. V gene TRBV4-2 combines with J gene TRBJ2-1, with TRBD1 as a possible D gene (6 bases). CDR1 and CDR2 from the germline V gene are LGHNA and YNFKEQ. The CDR3 has 14 residues. The V end was cut by 0 bases, the J end by 3 bases, with 6 bases between.

The gene calls are TRBV25-1 and TRBJ2-1, with 8 bases identical to TRBD1. The CDR3 covers 16 residues. Germline V gene data show CDR1 as MGHDK and CDR2 as SYGVNS. The ends lost 5 bases at V and 0 bases at J; junction bases unmatched: 6. CDR3 DNA sequence: TGTGCCAGCAGTCCGGACAGGGCTAGCTCCTACAATGAGCAGTTCTTC. Amino acids: CASSPDRASSYNEQFF. Filled out from reference TRBV25-1 and TRBJ2-1, the complete variable domain reads EADIYQTPRYLVIGTGKKITLECSQTMGHDKMYWYQQDPGMELHLIHYSYGVNSTEKGDLSSESTVSRIRTEHFPLTLESARPSHTSQYLCASSPDRASSYNEQFFGPGTRLTVL.

The rearrangement uses TRBV29-1 and TRBJ2-1; D is unresolved. V was trimmed by 4 bases and J by 4 bases, leaving 14 bases between them. Germline CDR1 SQVTM, CDR2 ANQGSEA. CDR3 length: 14 residues. For the CDR3, the DNA is TGCAGCGTTGGGCACACACAAAATTACAATGAGCAGTTCTTC. Protein: CSVGHTQNYNEQFF.

CDR3 in DNA: TGCGCCAGCAGCCGGGCTATGGACCAAGAGACCCAGTACTTC. It specifies CASSRAMDQETQYF. V gene TRBV5-1 combines with J gene TRBJ2-5; the D is unclear. Between the trimmed V and J ends, which lost 4 bases and 0 bases, there was a span of 10 bases. CDR1 and CDR2 from the germline V gene are SGHRS and YFSETQ. This CDR3 is built from 14 residues.

This chain uses TRBV5-1 with TRBJ1-4; no clear D gene. Trimming stripped 7 bases from V and 5 bases from J, with 12 bases between. Germline CDR1 and CDR2: SGHRS and YFSETQ. CDR3 size: 13 residues. CDR3 in DNA: TGCGCCAGCGCTCAGGAACTAAATGAAAAACTGTTTTTT. It yields the protein CASAQELNEKLFF. The variable domain in full, with the rest retrieved from reference TRBV5-1 and TRBJ1-4, is KAGVTQTPRYLIKTRGQQVTLSCSPISGHRSVSWYQQTPGQGLQFLFEYFSETQRNKGNFPGRFSGRQFSNSRSEMNVSTLELGDSALYLCASAQELNEKLFFGSGTQLSVL.

As for this clone: Mismatch with germline at one junction end may stem from a read error. The chain has TRBV7-2 and TRBJ2-3; the match to TRBD2 covers 10 bases. CDR3 length: 15 amino acids. Germline CDR1 and CDR2: SGHTA and FQGNSA. CDR3 loop: CASSLAGVSTDTQYF. The CDR3 nucleotides are TGTGCCAGCAGCCTAGCGGGAGTATCCACAGATACGCAGTATTTT.

This chain uses TRBV29-1 with TRBJ1-2; tentatively, D is TRBD1 (5 bases). Germline CDR1 SQVTM, CDR2 ANQGSEA. The CDR3 has 16 amino acids. Trimming took off 6 bases at V and 6 bases at J, with 26 bases between the two ends. The CDR3 DNA sequence: TGCAGCGTCTCACCGGGGCACCCGGCCCTCGGAGATGGCTACACCTTC. Protein: CSVSPGHPALGDGYTF.

The chain links TRBV6-5 to TRBJ2-2; 9 bases are shared with TRBD1. Losses at the gene ends were 6 bases for V and 5 bases for J; bases not matched to a gene: 4. Germline V gene lookup returns CDR1 MNHEY and CDR2 SVGAGI. The CDR3 loop spans 14 amino acids. The CDR3 reads CASSGTGRTGELFF. CDR3 nucleotides: TGTGCCAGCAGCGGGACAGGGAGAACCGGGGAGCTGTTTTTT.